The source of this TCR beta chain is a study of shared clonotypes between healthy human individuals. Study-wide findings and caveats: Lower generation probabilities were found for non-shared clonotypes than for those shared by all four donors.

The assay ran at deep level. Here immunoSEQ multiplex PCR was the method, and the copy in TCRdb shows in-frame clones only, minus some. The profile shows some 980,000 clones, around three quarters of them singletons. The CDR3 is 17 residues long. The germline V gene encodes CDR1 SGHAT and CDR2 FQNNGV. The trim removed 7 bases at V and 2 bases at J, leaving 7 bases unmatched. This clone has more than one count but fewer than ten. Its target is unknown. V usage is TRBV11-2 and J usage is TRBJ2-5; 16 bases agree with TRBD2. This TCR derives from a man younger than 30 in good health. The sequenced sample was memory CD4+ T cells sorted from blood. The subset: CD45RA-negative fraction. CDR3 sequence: CASTGLAGGPGQETQYF. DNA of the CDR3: TGTGCCAGCACGGGACTAGCGGGGGGGCCCGGGCAAGAGACCCAGTACTTC.